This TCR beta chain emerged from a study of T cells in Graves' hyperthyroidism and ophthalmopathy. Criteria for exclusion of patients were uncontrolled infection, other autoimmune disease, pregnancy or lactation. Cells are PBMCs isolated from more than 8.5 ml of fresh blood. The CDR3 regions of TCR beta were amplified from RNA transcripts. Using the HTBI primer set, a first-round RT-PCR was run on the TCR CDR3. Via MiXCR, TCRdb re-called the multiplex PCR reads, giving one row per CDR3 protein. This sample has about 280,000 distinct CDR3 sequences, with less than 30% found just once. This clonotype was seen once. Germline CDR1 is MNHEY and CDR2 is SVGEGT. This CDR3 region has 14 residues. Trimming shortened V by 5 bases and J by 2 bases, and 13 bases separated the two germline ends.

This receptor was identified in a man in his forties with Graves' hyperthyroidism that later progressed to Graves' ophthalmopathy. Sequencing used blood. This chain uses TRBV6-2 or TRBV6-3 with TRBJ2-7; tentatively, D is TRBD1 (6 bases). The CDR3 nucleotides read TGTGCCAGCAGTCGGACAGATCTGACCTACGAGCAGTACTTC. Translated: CASSRTDLTYEQYF.